This T cell receptor beta chain is from a study of PD-1 blockade in mismatch repair-deficient tumors. Study-wide context: Patients had 12 mismatch repair-deficient cancer types, all previously treated and progressing. Study results and limitations: Rapid post-treatment expansion, then contraction, generally preceding radiologic response, marked tumor-resident clones.

Generated by immunoSEQ multiplex PCR, the TCRdb table keeps only in-frame clones and is missing some. The data contain approximately 25,000 clones, under 85% of them singletons. Every patient had mismatch repair deficiency by PCR or immunohistochemistry. Notes on this clone: Its target is unknown.

V dropped 6 bases and J dropped 2; count of bases not matched to a gene: 7. CDR3 length equals 14 residues. Germline V gene sequence: CDR1 SQVTM, CDR2 ANQGSEA. The chain employs TRBV29-1 and TRBJ2-7, with TRBD1 matching over 10 bases. Sequences were derived from peripheral blood, sampled 12 weeks after starting pembrolizumab. This receptor was taken from an adult with mismatch repair-deficient cancer. The CDR3 sequence is CSVGGTGVPYEQYF. CDR3 sequence (DNA): TGCAGCGTGGGAGGGACAGGGGTACCCTACGAGCAGTACTTC.